This T cell receptor beta chain appears in the sequencing data of a study of human T cells and chemical hapten exposure. CDR3 length: 13 residues. Germline V gene sequence: CDR1 MGHRA, CDR2 YSYEKL. The germline V and J ends were trimmed by 8 bases and 8 bases, with 15 bases remaining between them. This clonotype was picked up many times. Under the authors' procedure: Between about 20,000 and 690,600 TCRs appeared in each sample, and the median stood at approximately 100,000. TCRdb passed the RACE reads through MiXCR, listing each CDR3 protein once. The authors' filters were not applied to this entry. The sample includes tens of thousands of distinct CDR3 sequences, 8.5% to 9% seen only once; the top ten take about 3%. Time point denoted: healthy volunteer bleed at 2 weeks. Unfractionated whole blood served as the source for total RNA extraction.

The TCR comes from a female donor in good health. Some clones in this sample may be carry-over from other donors' samples. The J gene is TRBJ1-4, the V gene TRBV4-1; D is unclear. The sample was whole blood. The chain's CDR3 is CASGNTRGEKLFF. The CDR3 DNA is TGCGCCAGCGGAAACACCCGAGGAGAAAAACTGTTTTTT.